A selection of T cell receptor beta chains follows, all from one sample in a study of shared clonotypes between healthy human individuals. Measured with immunoSEQ multiplex PCR; TCRdb has only the in-frame clones, and not every one. The sample lists about 980,000 clones, approximately 80% occurring once. Sequenced sample: memory CD4+ T cells sorted from blood. All receptors come from a man between 18 and 35 years old in good health. Both conserved end residues are part of each CDR3. D genes are given only for firm matches. Some rows have no size entry. The others give once, few or many, or a class for an expanded clone.

J | V | size | D | CDR3 | DNA
TRBJ2-3 | TRBV18 | few | TRBD1 | CASSRSGQGADTQYF | TGTGCCAGCTCCCGCTCGGGACAGGGGGCAGATACGCAGTATTTT
TRBJ1-2 | TRBV6-6 | - | - | CASSYTQGRRGYGYTF | TGTGCCAGCAGTTACACGCAGGGCAGAAGGGGCTATGGCTACACCTTC
TRBJ2-7 | TRBV28 | - | TRBD1 | CASSSGRGRTYEQYF | TGTGCCAGCAGTTCGGGAAGGGGGCGAACCTACGAGCAGTACTTC
TRBJ1-2 | TRBV9 | - | - | CASNRAAQDGYGYTF | TGTGCCAGCAACAGGGCGGCACAGGATGGCTATGGCTACACCTTC
TRBJ1-5 | TRBV2 | - | - | CASSGQFFGNQPQHF | TGTGCCAGCAGTGGACAGTTTTTCGGCAATCAGCCCCAGCATTTT
TRBJ2-5 | TRBV6-6 | few | TRBD2 | CASSYAGDETQYF | TGTGCCAGCAGTTACGCGGGAGACGAGACCCAGTACTTC
TRBJ2-1 | TRBV7-2 | - | - | CASSRDNEQFF | TGTGCCAGCAGCCGCGACAATGAGCAGTTCTTC
TRBJ2-7 | TRBV18 | few | - | CASSPRQANDEQYF | TGTGCCAGCTCCCCGAGACAAGCGAACGACGAGCAGTACTTC
TRBJ2-2 | TRBV9 | - | - | CASSVAPDPNTGELFF | TGTGCCAGCAGCGTAGCTCCAGATCCGAACACCGGGGAGCTGTTTTTT
TRBJ2-3 | TRBV29-1 | - | TRBD2 | CSVEELAGVDTQYF | TGCAGCGTTGAAGAACTAGCGGGAGTAGATACGCAGTATTTT
TRBJ1-1 | TRBV20-1 | few | - | CSARDLFGAFF | TGCAGTGCTAGAGATCTATTTGGGGCTTTCTTT
TRBJ1-4 | TRBV6-5 | - | - | CASSSGGKLFF | TGTGCCAGCAGTTCTGGGGGAAAACTGTTTTTT
TRBJ1-1 | TRBV4-3 | - | TRBD1 | CASSQVPGQGSNTEAFF | TGCGCCAGCAGCCAAGTCCCGGGACAGGGTTCGAACACTGAAGCTTTCTTT
TRBJ1-1 | TRBV9 | - | - | CASSVVTGVNTEAFF | TGTGCCAGCAGCGTAGTCACGGGAGTGAACACTGAAGCTTTCTTT
TRBJ1-3 | TRBV19 | - | - | CASSGTGRLSGNTIYF | TGTGCCAGCAGTGGGACGGGTCGCCTCTCTGGAAACACCATATATTTT
TRBJ1-4 | TRBV2 | many | - | CASTRDEGKLFF | TGTGCCAGCACCAGGGACGAAGGAAAACTGTTTTTT
TRBJ2-5 | TRBV14 | - | - | CASSQLGSGRETQYF | TGTGCCAGCAGCCAACTTGGATCAGGGAGGGAGACCCAGTACTTC
TRBJ1-2 | TRBV6-6 | - | - | CASSYSEMSNYGYTF | TGTGCCAGCAGTTACTCGGAGATGAGTAACTATGGCTACACCTTC
TRBJ1-1 | TRBV7-2 | once | - | CASSLAVRLNTEAFF | TGTGCCAGCAGCTTAGCGGTACGGTTGAACACTGAAGCTTTCTTT
TRBJ1-2 | TRBV7-8 | many | - | CASRRTGADGVGYGYTF | TGTGCCAGCAGACGAACTGGGGCGGATGGGGTTGGCTATGGCTACACCTTC
TRBJ1-4 | TRBV10-1 | - | - | CATSDGSNEKLFF | TGCGCCACCTCGGACGGATCTAATGAAAAACTGTTTTTT
TRBJ2-2 | TRBV5-1 | - | - | CASSIMTGGNTGELFF | TGCGCCAGCAGCATAATGACCGGGGGTAACACCGGGGAGCTGTTTTTT
TRBJ1-4 | TRBV25-1 | - | - | CASSARGVNEKLFF | TGTGCCAGCAGTGCGAGGGGGGTTAATGAAAAACTGTTTTTT
TRBJ2-2 | TRBV10-3 | - | TRBD1 | CAIRMGQMNTGELFF | TGTGCCATCAGAATGGGACAGATGAACACCGGGGAGCTGTTTTTT